Presented here are 23 T cell receptor beta chains from one specimen sequenced in a study of OX40 agonist ivuxolimab in advanced cancers. Here immunoSEQ multiplex PCR was the method, and the copy in TCRdb shows in-frame clones only, minus some. Of roughly 52,000 clones in the sample, just under 85% are singletons; the top ten hold approximately 1.2%. Sample: CD4+ or CD8+ T cells sorted from blood, taken in a trial of the OX40 agonist ivuxolimab. These TCRs come from an adult with an advanced solid tumor such as melanoma, head and neck, liver or kidney cancer.

This sequence joins TRBV19 and TRBJ1-5, with D maybe TRBD1 (6 bases). The length of the CDR3 is 15 residues. Germline V gives CDR1 LNHDA, CDR2 SQIVND (reference sequence). V was cut by 0 bases and J by 2 bases, with 8 bases left in between. In nucleotides, the CDR3 is TGTGCCAGTAGTATAGATTCAGGGGGCAATCAGCCCCAGCATTTT. Translating it yields CASSIDSGGNQPQHF.

About this clone itself: Since a much larger clone is just one base distant, this may be a read error. J is TRBJ2-7 and V is TRBV5-8; possibly TRBD2 for D (6 bases). The CDR3 contains 15 residues. Germline loops: CDR1 SGHTS, CDR2 YDEGEE. The CDR3 reads CANSRRDFSSYEQYF. The CDR3 coding sequence is TGTGCCAACAGCCGAAGGGACTTCAGCTCCTACGAGCAGTACTTC.

This clone was counted only a few times. The genes are TRBV9 and TRBJ2-2; tentatively, D is TRBD1 (6 bases). Trimming removed 4 bases from V and 6 bases from J, with 19 bases in between. This CDR3 has 16 residues. Germline-derived CDR1 and CDR2 are SGDLS and YYNGEE. The CDR3 loop reads CASSFSTGKLAGELFF. The CDR3 bases are TGTGCCAGCAGCTTCTCGACAGGAAAGTTAGCCGGGGAGCTGTTTTTT.

The V and J genes are TRBV11-3 and TRBJ2-3; no clear D. V was clipped by 3 bases and J by 3 bases, with 4 bases between them. The CDR3 sequence is 12 residues long. The germline CDR1 and CDR2 sequences are SGHNT and YENEEA. The CDR3 region has the DNA TGTGCCAGCAGCTTGAGGACAGATACGCAGTATTTT. This sequence encodes CASSLRTDTQYF.

The chain carries TRBV6-1 and TRBJ1-2; 8 bases match TRBD1. V shed 5 bases, J shed 2 bases, and the junction held 7 bases outside the gene matches. This CDR3 is built from 15 residues. CDR1 is MNHNS, CDR2 SASEGT, per germline. The CDR3 region is CASSQGALSNYGYTF. The CDR3 bases are TGTGCCAGCAGTCAGGGGGCACTTTCAAACTATGGCTACACCTTC.

A single count supports this clone. The CDR3 reads CASSLTVNYGYTF. The CDR3 nucleotides read TGTGCCAGCAGCTTGACAGTTAACTATGGCTACACCTTC. The gene calls are TRBV7-3 and TRBJ1-2, with a tentative D call TRBD1 (5 bases). CDR3 length equals 13 residues. The V end was cut by 3 bases, the J end by 1 base, with 6 bases between. CDR1 is SGHTA and CDR2 is FQGTGA in the germline V gene.

J is TRBJ1-2 and V is TRBV4-3; D is possibly TRBD1 (5 bases). Trimming stripped 5 bases from V and 6 bases from J, with 19 bases between. The CDR3 is 15 amino acids. CDR1 is LGHNA, CDR2 YSLEER, per germline. Written as DNA, the CDR3 is TGCGCCAGCAGCTCGACCCCGAGGGGCAGGGATGGCTACACCTTC. As protein: CASSSTPRGRDGYTF.

The chain joins TRBV10-1 to TRBJ2-1, with D possibly called TRBD1 or TRBD2 (5 bases each). V lost 0 bases and J 5 bases, leaving 14 bases between the germline ends. Germline values: CDR1 WNHNN, CDR2 SYGVQD (reference sequence). CDR3 length: 16 residues. CDR3 loop: CASSESGTPDNNEQFF. CDR3 nucleotide sequence: TGCGCCAGCAGTGAGTCCGGGACCCCCGACAACAATGAGCAGTTCTTC.

This clone was counted only a few times. The chain has TRBV25-1 and TRBJ2-6; the D gene is possibly TRBD1 (6 bases). CDR3 length: 15 residues. The V gene lost 5 bases and the J gene lost 2 bases, with 10 bases spanning the gap. Germline V gene data show CDR1 as MGHDK and CDR2 as SYGVNS. In nucleotides, the CDR3 is TGTGCCAGCAGTCCGGACAGACCTGGGGCCAACGTCCTGACTTTC. It is translated as CASSPDRPGANVLTF.

V and J are TRBV25-1 and TRBJ2-7; D possibly corresponds to TRBD1 (6 bases). V shed 2 bases and J shed 5 bases, with 13 bases lying between them. Germline CDR1 MGHDK, CDR2 SYGVNS. There are 14 residues in the CDR3. The CDR3 reads CASSEPGDLDEQYF. For the CDR3, the DNA is TGTGCCAGCAGTGAACCAGGGGATCTTGACGAGCAGTACTTC.

The V gene is TRBV19, the J gene TRBJ1-1; maybe TRBD1 (5 bases). V shed 5 bases and J shed 1 base, with 11 bases lying between them. In germline, CDR1 is LNHDA, CDR2 SQIVND (reference sequence). The CDR3 runs to 14 residues. The CDR3 loop reads CASSLHTGNTEAFF. CDR3 sequence (DNA): TGTGCCAGTAGTCTTCACACAGGGAACACTGAAGCTTTCTTT.

The gene calls are TRBV30 and TRBJ2-1; perhaps TRBD1 as D (5 bases). V was trimmed by 0 bases and J by 2 bases, leaving 8 bases between them. This CDR3 has 14 residues. Germline lookup yields CDR1 GTSNPN and CDR2 SVGIG (reference sequence). CDR3 coding DNA: TGTGCCTGGAGTGTAACAGGTACCTACAATGAGCAGTTCTTC. As protein: CAWSVTGTYNEQFF.

This chain connects TRBV7-3 to TRBJ1-2; no clear D gene. CDR3 length: 15 amino acids. The V gene lost 2 bases and the J gene lost 3 bases, with 13 bases spanning the gap. Germline assignment: CDR1 SGHTA and CDR2 FQGTGA. The chain's CDR3 is CASSLSPRADYGYTF. The CDR3 region has the DNA TGTGCCAGCAGCTTATCACCCCGGGCGGACTATGGCTACACCTTC.

The genes are TRBV5-4 and TRBJ2-7; D might be TRBD2 (5 bases). Per germline, CDR1 SGHNT and CDR2 YYREEE (reference sequence). V shed 2 bases and J shed 2 bases, with 11 bases lying between them. The CDR3 extends over 14 amino acids. The CDR3 region is CASSFRDPPYEQYF. CDR3 DNA: TGTGCCAGCAGCTTCCGGGATCCACCCTACGAGCAGTACTTC.

This clone was seen only once. V is TRBV9 and J is TRBJ2-7; D may be TRBD1 (5 bases). Germline V gives CDR1 SGDLS, CDR2 YYNGEE. The CDR3 is 14 amino acids. Trimming removed 3 bases from V and 0 bases from J, with 10 bases in between. CDR3 sequence: CASSGTPDSYEQYF. DNA of the CDR3: TGTGCCAGCAGCGGGACACCAGACTCCTACGAGCAGTACTTC.

The chain is built from TRBV18 and TRBJ2-2, with TRBD2 matching 8 bases. The CDR3 is made up of 15 amino acids. Per germline, CDR1 KGHSH and CDR2 LQKENI. V was pared by 2 bases and J by 6 bases, with 5 bases of the junction left unmatched. The CDR3 nucleotides read TGTGCCAGCTCACCAGTCCCGGGACTAGCCGGGGAGCTGTTTTTT. It is translated as CASSPVPGLAGELFF.

The V gene is TRBV21-1, the J gene TRBJ2-3; no check of the table's D call, TRBD2, against the DNA was made. TRBV21-1 is a documented pseudogene. This CDR3 region has 17 residues. CDR3 amino acids: CASSGQTSRTSTDTQYF. The CDR3 DNA is TGTGCCAGCAGCGGTCAGACTAGCAGAACTAGCACAGATACGCAGTATTTT.

The rearrangement links TRBV27 to TRBJ2-7; unclear D gene. CDR1 MNHEY and CDR2 SMNVEV come from the germline V gene (reference sequence). Trimming stripped 6 bases from V and 5 bases from J, with 8 bases between. The CDR3 is 11 amino acids. The CDR3 here is CASRMIDEQYF. CDR3 nucleotides: TGTGCCAGCAGAATGATAGACGAGCAGTACTTC.

V and J are TRBV19 and TRBJ2-7, with D possibly matching TRBD1 (5 bases). The length of the CDR3 is 13 residues. Germline loops: CDR1 LNHDA, CDR2 SQIVND (reference sequence). The V gene lost 9 bases and the J gene lost 3 bases, with 15 bases spanning the gap. CDR3 sequence (DNA): TGTGCCAGCCTAGGACAAAATGACTACGAGCAGTACTTC. Its translation is CASLGQNDYEQYF.

This chain connects TRBV7-2 to TRBJ2-7; 7 bases fit TRBD2. With V trimmed by 5 bases and J by 4 bases, 14 bases remained unmatched. Germline V lookup: CDR1 SGHTA, CDR2 FQGNSA. The CDR3 has 16 amino acids. CDR3 amino acids: CASSPDAGGSAYEQYF. CDR3 nucleotides: TGTGCCAGCAGCCCCGACGCAGGCGGGAGCGCGTACGAGCAGTACTTC.

This clone appeared a few times. The chain employs TRBV19 and TRBJ2-1; 8 bases match TRBD1. CDR3 size: 14 residues. Trimming took 3 bases from V and 7 from J; bases not matched to a gene: 5. In germline, CDR1 is LNHDA, CDR2 SQIVND (reference sequence). The CDR3 spells CASSMTGELNEQFF. CDR3 in DNA: TGTGCCAGTAGTATGACAGGGGAGTTGAATGAGCAGTTCTTC.

This chain links TRBV19 with TRBJ2-7; possible D gene TRBD2, 7 bases. The CDR3 is 15 residues long. V lost 0 bases, J lost 2 bases, and 11 bases lay in between. The V gene's germline CDR1 is LNHDA and CDR2 SQIVND (reference sequence). CDR3 sequence (DNA): TGTGCCAGTAGTATAGAGGGAGGGGGGCCCTACGAGCAGTACTTC. Encoded protein: CASSIEGGGPYEQYF.

V usage is TRBV7-2 and J usage is TRBJ1-1; 8 bases are a match to TRBD1. The ends lost 5 bases at V and 0 bases at J; junction bases unmatched: 14. The CDR3 consists of 18 residues. Germline CDR1 is SGHTA and CDR2 is FQGNSA. The CDR3 sequence is CASSARAGTGKLNTEAFF. CDR3 coding DNA: TGTGCCAGCAGCGCACGCGCTGGGACAGGTAAACTGAACACTGAAGCTTTCTTT.